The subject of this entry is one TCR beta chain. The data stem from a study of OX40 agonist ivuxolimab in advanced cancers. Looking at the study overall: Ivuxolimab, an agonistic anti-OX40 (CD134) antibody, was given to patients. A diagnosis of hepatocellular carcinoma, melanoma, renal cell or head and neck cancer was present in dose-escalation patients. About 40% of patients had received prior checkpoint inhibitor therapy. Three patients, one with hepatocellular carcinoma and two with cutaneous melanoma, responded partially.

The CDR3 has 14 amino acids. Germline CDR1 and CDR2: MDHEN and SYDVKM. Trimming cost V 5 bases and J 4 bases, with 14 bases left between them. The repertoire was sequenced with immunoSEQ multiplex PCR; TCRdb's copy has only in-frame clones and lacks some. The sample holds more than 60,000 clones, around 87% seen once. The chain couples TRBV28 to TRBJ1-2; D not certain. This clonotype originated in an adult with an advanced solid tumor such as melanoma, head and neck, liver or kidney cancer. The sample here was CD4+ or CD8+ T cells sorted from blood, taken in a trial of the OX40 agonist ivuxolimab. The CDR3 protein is CASSETVVGYGYTF. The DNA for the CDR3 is TGTGCCAGCAGTGAAACGGTGGTGGGCTATGGCTACACCTTC.